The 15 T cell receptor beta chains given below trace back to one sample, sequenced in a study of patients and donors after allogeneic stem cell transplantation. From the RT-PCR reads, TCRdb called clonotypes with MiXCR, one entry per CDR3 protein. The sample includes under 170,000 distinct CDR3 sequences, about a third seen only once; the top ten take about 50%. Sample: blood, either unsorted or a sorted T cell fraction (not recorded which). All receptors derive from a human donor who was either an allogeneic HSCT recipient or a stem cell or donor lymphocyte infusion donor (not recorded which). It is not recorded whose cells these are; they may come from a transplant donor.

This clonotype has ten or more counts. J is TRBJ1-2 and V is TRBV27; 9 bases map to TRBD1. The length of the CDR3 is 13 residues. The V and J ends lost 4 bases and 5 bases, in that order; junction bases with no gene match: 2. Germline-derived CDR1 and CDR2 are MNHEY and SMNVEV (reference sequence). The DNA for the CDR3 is TGTGCCAGCAGTTACGGGACAGGGTATGGCTACACCTTC. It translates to CASSYGTGYGYTF.

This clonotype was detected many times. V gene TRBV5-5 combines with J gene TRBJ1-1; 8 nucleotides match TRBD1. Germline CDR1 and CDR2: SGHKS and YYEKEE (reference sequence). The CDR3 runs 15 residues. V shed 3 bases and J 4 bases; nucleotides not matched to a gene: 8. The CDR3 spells CASSSHGQGGTEAFF. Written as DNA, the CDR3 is TGTGCCAGCAGCTCCCATGGACAGGGTGGCACTGAAGCTTTCTTT.

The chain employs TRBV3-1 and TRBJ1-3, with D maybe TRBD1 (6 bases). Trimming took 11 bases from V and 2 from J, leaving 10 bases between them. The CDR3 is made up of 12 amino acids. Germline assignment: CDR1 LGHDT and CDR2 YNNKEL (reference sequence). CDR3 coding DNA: TGTGCCGCAGGGGTAACTGGAAACACCATATATTTT. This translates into CAAGVTGNTIYF. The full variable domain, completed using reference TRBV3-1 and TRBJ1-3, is DTAVSQTPKYLVTQMGNDKSIKCEQNLGHDTMYWYKQDSKKFLKIMFSYNNKELIINETVPNRFSPKSPDKAHLNLHINSLELGDSAVYFCAAGVTGNTIYFGEGSWLTVV.

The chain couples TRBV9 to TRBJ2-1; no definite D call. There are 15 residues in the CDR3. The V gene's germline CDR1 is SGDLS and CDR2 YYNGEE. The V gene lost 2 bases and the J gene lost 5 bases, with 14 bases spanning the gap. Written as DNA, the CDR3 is TGTGCCAGCAGCGTTGATTCCCTTCGACACAATGAGCAGTTCTTC. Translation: CASSVDSLRHNEQFF.

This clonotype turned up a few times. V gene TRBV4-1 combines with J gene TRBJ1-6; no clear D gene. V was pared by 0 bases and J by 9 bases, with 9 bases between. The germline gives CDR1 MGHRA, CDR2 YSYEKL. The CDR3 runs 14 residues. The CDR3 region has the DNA TGCGCCAGCAGCCAAGATGAGAACGGTTCACCCCTCCACTTT. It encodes CASSQDENGSPLHF.

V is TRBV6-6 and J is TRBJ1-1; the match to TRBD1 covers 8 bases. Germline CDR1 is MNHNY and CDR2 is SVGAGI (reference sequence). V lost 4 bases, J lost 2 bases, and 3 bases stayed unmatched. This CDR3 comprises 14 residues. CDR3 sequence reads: CASSWTGRNTEAFF. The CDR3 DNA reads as TGTGCCAGCAGTTGGACAGGGCGTAACACTGAAGCTTTCTTT.

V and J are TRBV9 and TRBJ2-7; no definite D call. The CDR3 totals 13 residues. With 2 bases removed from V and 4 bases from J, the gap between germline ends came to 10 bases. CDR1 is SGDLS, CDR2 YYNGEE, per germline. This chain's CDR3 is CASSVDGSYEQYF. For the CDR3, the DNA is TGTGCCAGCAGCGTCGACGGTTCTTACGAGCAGTACTTC.

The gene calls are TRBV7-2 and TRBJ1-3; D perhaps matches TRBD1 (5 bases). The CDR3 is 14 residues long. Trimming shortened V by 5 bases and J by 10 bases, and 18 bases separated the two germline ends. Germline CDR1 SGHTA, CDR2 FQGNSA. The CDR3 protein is CASSGPRQLGTIYF. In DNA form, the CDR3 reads TGTGCCAGCAGCGGTCCACGACAGCTGGGGACCATATATTTT.

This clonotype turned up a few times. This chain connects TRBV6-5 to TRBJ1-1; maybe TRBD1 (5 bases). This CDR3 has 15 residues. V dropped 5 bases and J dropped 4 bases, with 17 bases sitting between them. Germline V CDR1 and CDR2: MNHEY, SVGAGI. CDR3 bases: TGTGCCAGCAGTGACCCTAAGGAGAGGGGCACTGAAGCTTTCTTT. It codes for CASSDPKERGTEAFF.

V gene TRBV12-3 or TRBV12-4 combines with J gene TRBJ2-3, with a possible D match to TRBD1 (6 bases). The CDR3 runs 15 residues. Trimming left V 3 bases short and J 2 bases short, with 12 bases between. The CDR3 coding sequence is TGTGCCAGCAGTTTCGGGCAGGGGCTCACAGATACGCAGTATTTT. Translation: CASSFGQGLTDTQYF.

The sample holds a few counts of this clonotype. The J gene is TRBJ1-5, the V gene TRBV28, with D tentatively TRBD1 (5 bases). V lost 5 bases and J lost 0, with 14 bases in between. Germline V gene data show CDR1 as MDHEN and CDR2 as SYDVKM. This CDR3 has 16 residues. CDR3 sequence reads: CASSPQEGDSNQPQHF. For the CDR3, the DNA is TGTGCCAGCAGTCCCCAGGAAGGGGATAGCAATCAGCCCCAGCATTTT. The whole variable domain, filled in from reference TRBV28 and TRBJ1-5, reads DVKVTQSSRYLVKRTGEKVFLECVQDMDHENMFWYRQDPGLGLRLIYFSYDVKMKEKGDIPEGYSVSREKKERFSLILESASTNQTSMYLCASSPQEGDSNQPQHFGDGTRLSIL.

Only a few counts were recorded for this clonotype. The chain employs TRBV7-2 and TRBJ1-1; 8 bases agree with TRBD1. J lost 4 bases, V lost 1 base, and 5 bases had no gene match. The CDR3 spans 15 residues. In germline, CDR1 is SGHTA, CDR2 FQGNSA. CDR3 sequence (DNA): TGTGCCAGCAGCTTAGTTGGGACAGGCCCCACTGAAGCTTTCTTT. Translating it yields CASSLVGTGPTEAFF.

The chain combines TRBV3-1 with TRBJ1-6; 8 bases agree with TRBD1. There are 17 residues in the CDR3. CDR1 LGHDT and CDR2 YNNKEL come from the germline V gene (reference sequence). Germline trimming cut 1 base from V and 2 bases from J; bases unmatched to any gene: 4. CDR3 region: CASSQGTGRAYNSPLHF. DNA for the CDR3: TGTGCCAGCAGCCAAGGGACAGGGCGCGCCTATAATTCACCCCTCCACTTT.

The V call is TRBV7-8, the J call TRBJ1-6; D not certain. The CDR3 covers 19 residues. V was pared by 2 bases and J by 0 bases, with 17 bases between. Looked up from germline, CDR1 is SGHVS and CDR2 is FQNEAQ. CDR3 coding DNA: TGTGCCAGCAGCTTAAGCTTAGCTGTAGGGAGCTCCTATAATTCACCCCTCCACTTT. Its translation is CASSLSLAVGSSYNSPLHF.

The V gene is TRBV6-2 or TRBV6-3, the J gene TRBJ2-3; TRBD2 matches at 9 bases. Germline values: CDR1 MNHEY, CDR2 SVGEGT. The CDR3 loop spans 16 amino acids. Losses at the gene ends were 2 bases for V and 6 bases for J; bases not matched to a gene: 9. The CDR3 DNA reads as TGTGCCAGCAGTTACAATGGCGGGGGGGCCCACGATACGCAGTATTTT. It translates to CASSYNGGGAHDTQYF.